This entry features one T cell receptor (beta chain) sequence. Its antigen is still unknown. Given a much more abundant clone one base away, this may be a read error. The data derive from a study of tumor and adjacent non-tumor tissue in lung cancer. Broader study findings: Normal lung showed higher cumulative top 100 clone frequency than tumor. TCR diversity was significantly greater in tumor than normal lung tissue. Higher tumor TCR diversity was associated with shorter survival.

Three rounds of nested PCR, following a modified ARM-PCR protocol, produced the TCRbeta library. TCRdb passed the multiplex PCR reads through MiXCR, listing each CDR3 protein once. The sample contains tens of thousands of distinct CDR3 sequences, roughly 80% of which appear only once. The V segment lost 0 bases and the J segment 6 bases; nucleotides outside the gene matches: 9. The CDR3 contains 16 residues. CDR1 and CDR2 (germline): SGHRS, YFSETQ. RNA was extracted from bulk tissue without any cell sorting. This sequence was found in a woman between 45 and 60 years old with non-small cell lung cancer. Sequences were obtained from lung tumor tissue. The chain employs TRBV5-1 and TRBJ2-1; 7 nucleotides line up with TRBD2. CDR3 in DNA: TGCGCCAGCAGCTTGGCCCCTAGCGGCCGCTCCAATGAGCAGTTCTTC. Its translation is CASSLAPSGRSNEQFF.